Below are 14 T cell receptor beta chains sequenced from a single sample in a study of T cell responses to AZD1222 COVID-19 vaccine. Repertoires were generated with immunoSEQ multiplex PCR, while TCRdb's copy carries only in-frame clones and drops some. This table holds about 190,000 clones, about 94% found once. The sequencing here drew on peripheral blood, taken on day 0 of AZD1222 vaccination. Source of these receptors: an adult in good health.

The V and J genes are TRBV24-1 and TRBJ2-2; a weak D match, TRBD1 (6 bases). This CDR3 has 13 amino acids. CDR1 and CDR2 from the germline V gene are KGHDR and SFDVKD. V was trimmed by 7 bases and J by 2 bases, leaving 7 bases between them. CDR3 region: CATRDRNTGELFF. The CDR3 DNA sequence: TGTGCCACCAGGGACAGAAACACCGGGGAGCTGTTTTTT.

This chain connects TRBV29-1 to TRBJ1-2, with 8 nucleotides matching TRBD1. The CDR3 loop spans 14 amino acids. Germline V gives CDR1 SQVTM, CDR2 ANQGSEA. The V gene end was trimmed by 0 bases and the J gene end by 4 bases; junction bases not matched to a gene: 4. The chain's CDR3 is CSVEDRGQVYGYTF. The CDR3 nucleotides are TGCAGCGTTGAAGATAGGGGACAGGTCTATGGCTACACCTTC.

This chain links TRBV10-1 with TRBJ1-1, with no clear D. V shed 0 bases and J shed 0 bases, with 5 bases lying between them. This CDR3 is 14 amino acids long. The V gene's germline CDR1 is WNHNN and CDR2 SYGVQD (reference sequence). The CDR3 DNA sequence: TGCGCCAGCAGTGAGTCGGGATTGAACACTGAAGCTTTCTTT. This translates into CASSESGLNTEAFF.

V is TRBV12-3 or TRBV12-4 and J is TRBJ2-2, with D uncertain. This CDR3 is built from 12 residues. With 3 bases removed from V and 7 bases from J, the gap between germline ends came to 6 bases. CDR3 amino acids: CASSFKSGELFF. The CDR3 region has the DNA TGTGCCAGCAGTTTTAAAAGCGGGGAGCTGTTTTTT.

CDR3 sequence: CASTVPNQPQHF. Here the CDR3 DNA reads TGTGCCAGCACGGTTCCCAATCAGCCCCAGCATTTT. The chain joins TRBV2 to TRBJ1-5; D uncertain. V was pared by 7 bases and J by 3 bases, with 7 bases between. CDR1 and CDR2 from the germline V gene are SNHLY and FYNNEI. The CDR3 spans 12 residues.

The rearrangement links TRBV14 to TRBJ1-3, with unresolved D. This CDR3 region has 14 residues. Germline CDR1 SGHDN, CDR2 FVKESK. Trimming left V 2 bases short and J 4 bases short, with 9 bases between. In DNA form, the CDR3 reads TGTGCCAGCAGCCAACAAACAGCGGGAAACACCATATATTTT. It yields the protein CASSQQTAGNTIYF.

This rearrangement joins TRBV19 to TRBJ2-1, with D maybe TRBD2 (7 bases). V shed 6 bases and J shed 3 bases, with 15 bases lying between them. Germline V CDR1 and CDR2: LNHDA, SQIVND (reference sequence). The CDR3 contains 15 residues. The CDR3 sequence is CASRPPGGLYNEQFF. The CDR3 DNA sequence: TGTGCCAGTAGACCCCCCGGGGGGCTCTACAATGAGCAGTTCTTC.

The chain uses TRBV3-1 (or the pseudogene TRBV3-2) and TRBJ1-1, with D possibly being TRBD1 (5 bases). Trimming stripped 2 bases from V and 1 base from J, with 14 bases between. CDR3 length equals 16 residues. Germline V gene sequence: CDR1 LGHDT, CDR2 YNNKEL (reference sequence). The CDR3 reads CASSQYIGGENTEAFF. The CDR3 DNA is TGTGCCAGCAGCCAATACATCGGAGGGGAGAACACTGAAGCTTTCTTT.

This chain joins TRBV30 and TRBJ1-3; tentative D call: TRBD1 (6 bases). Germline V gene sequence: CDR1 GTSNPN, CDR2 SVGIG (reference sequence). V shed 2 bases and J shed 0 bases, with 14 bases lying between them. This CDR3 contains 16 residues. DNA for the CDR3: TGTGCCTGGAGTTTAGGGGGTACGTTCTCTGGAAACACCATATATTTT. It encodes CAWSLGGTFSGNTIYF.

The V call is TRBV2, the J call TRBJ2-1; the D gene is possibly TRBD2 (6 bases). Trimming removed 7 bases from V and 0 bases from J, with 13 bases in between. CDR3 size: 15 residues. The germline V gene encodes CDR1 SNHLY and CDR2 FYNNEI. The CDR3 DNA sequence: TGTGCCAGCACCCCGGGAGTGGGCTCCTACAATGAGCAGTTCTTC. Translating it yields CASTPGVGSYNEQFF.

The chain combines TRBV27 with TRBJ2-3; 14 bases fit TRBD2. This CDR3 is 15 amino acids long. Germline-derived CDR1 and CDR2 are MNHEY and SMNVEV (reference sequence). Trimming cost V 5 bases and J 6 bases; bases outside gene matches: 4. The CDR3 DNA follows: TGTGCCAGCAGTATTCGGACTAGCGGGGGGGATACGCAGTATTTT. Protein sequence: CASSIRTSGGDTQYF.

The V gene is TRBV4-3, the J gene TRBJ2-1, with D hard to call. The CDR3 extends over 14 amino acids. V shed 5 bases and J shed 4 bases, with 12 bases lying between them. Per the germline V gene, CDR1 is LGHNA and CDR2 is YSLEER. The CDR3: CASSSRPLYNEQFF. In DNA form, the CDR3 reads TGCGCCAGCAGCTCCAGACCCCTTTACAATGAGCAGTTCTTC.

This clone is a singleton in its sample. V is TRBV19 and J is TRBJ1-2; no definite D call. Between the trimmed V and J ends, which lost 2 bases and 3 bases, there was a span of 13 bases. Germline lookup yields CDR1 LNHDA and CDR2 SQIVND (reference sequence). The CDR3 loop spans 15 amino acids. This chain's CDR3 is CASSIPPPKDYGYTF. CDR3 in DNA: TGTGCCAGTAGTATACCCCCCCCCAAGGACTATGGCTACACCTTC.

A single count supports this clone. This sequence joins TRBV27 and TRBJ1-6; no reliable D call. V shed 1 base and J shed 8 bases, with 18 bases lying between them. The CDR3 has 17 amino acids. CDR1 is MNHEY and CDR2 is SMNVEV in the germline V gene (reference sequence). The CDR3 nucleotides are TGTGCCAGCAGTTTATGGGCTAGGACCAGAAGTGATTCACCCCTCCACTTT. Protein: CASSLWARTRSDSPLHF.